This T cell receptor beta chain was found in a study of cytomegalovirus exposure and HLA in healthy donors. Overall study: Earlier findings included some 120 million unique TCR beta sequences obtained from 150 million to 200 million T cells.

The V gene's germline CDR1 is MNHEY and CDR2 SMNVEV (reference sequence). The germline V and J ends were trimmed by 2 bases and 8 bases, with 10 bases remaining between them. CDR3 length: 13 amino acids. General observations from the study: The authors excluded some V segments, including TRBV6-2 and TRBV6-3, as indistinguishable. Equally common other TCR beta chains were less clonally expanded than HLA-associated ones, a later analysis found.

Comments on this clone: Its antigen is not identified.

13 Jbeta primers and 60 Vbeta primers were used for the PCR. Generated by immunoSEQ multiplex PCR, the TCRdb table keeps only in-frame clones and is missing some. This sample carries 150,000 to 200,000 clones, 68% of them seen once, and the ten largest clones take less than 3.5%. The chain joins TRBV27 to TRBJ2-4; the D gene is possibly TRBD1 (6 bases). Sample: PBMCs. The receptor comes from a woman aged 40 to 49 in good health and CMV-seropositive. In DNA form, the CDR3 reads TGTGCCAGCAGTTTACAAGAGGGGGACATTCAGTACTTC. It translates to CASSLQEGDIQYF.